The rows below give T cell receptor beta chains drawn from one sample of a study of Ad26.COV2.S vaccination and SARS-CoV-2 variants. TCRdb's copy holds only in-frame clones and misses some; the assay was immunoSEQ multiplex PCR. Here the sample spans about 350,000 clones, less than 90% being singletons. Sequenced here: peripheral blood, sampled in a trial of Ad26.COV2.S vaccine versus placebo. The receptors were sampled from a person between 18 and 60 years old who received the Ad26.COV2.S COVID-19 vaccine or a placebo. The CDR3 runs from the conserved cysteine through the conserved F or W. The D gene is left open where the match is weak. Clone size appears in some rows only: once, few, many, or a class for an expanded clone.

V gene: TRBV11-2
CDR3 length: 16
J gene: TRBJ2-5
D gene: TRBD2
clone size: .
CDR3 DNA: TGTGCCAGCAGCTTAATGGGGCGGGGGTATGCGCAGACCCAGTACTTC
CDR3 protein: CASSLMGRGYAQTQYF

V gene: TRBV12-3/TRBV12-4
CDR3 length: 12
J gene: TRBJ2-7
D gene: .
clone size: .
CDR3 DNA: TGTGCCAGCAGCCAGTCCTTCTACGAGCAGTACTTC
CDR3 protein: CASSQSFYEQYF

V gene: TRBV7-2
CDR3 length: 14
J gene: TRBJ1-1
D gene: .
clone size: .
CDR3 DNA: TGTGCCACCGGAGTGGGGGGCCAAATCGCTGAAGCTTTCTTT
CDR3 protein: CATGVGGQIAEAFF

V gene: TRBV5-1
CDR3 length: 14
J gene: TRBJ2-1
D gene: .
clone size: once
CDR3 DNA: TGCGCCAGCAGCTTGGCTGAAGGGTACAATGAGCAGTTCTTC
CDR3 protein: CASSLAEGYNEQFF

V gene: TRBV19
CDR3 length: 14
J gene: TRBJ1-6
D gene: .
clone size: .
CDR3 DNA: TGTGCCAGTAGTGTCAAGGTCGACGGTTCACCCCTCCACTTT
CDR3 protein: CASSVKVDGSPLHF

V gene: TRBV7-8
CDR3 length: 14
J gene: TRBJ1-1
D gene: TRBD1
clone size: once
CDR3 DNA: TGTGCCAGCAGCGCAGGACAGGGTTTCACTGAAGCTTTCTTT
CDR3 protein: CASSAGQGFTEAFF

V gene: TRBV19
CDR3 length: 17
J gene: TRBJ2-2
D gene: .
clone size: .
CDR3 DNA: TGTGCCAGTAGTAAACGATTCGGGGGGCAGAACACCGGGGAGCTGTTTTTT
CDR3 protein: CASSKRFGGQNTGELFF

V gene: TRBV29-1
CDR3 length: 11
J gene: TRBJ1-1
D gene: .
clone size: .
CDR3 DNA: TGCAGCGTTGAGATATCCCTTGAAGCTTTCTTT
CDR3 protein: CSVEISLEAFF

V gene: TRBV18
CDR3 length: 15
J gene: TRBJ2-5
D gene: TRBD1
clone size: .
CDR3 DNA: TGTGCCAGCTCACCGGGACAGGGCGCCCAAGAGACCCAGTACTTC
CDR3 protein: CASSPGQGAQETQYF

V gene: TRBV27
CDR3 length: 15
J gene: TRBJ1-2
D gene: .
clone size: .
CDR3 DNA: TGTGCCAGCAGTTTACAGGGGCCAGCTAACTATGGCTACACCTTC
CDR3 protein: CASSLQGPANYGYTF

V gene: TRBV29-1
CDR3 length: 15
J gene: TRBJ1-1
D gene: TRBD1
clone size: .
CDR3 DNA: TGCAGCGTTGGAGGGGGCGTCGGGCTGAACACTGAAGCTTTCTTT
CDR3 protein: CSVGGGVGLNTEAFF

V gene: TRBV11-2
CDR3 length: 15
J gene: TRBJ1-2
D gene: TRBD1
clone size: few
CDR3 DNA: TGTGCCAGCAGCTTAGATAATTGGGACAGCGATGGCTACACCTTC
CDR3 protein: CASSLDNWDSDGYTF

V gene: TRBV6-5
CDR3 length: 13
J gene: TRBJ1-5
D gene: .
clone size: .
CDR3 DNA: TGTGCCAGCAGTTACTCGGCGGGTCAGCCCCAGCATTTT
CDR3 protein: CASSYSAGQPQHF

V gene: TRBV19
CDR3 length: 13
J gene: TRBJ1-2
D gene: TRBD1
clone size: .
CDR3 DNA: TGTGCCAGTAGTATTGGGACAGGGAGCGGCTACACCTTC
CDR3 protein: CASSIGTGSGYTF

V gene: TRBV4-1
CDR3 length: 15
J gene: TRBJ1-2
D gene: .
clone size: .
CDR3 DNA: TGCGCCAGCAGCCAACAACAGGCTCTGGGCTATGGCTACACCTTC
CDR3 protein: CASSQQQALGYGYTF

V gene: TRBV5-4
CDR3 length: 15
J gene: TRBJ2-1
D gene: TRBD2
clone size: .
CDR3 DNA: TGTGCCAGCAGCTTGAGGACTAGCGGGAATAATGAGCAGTTCTTC
CDR3 protein: CASSLRTSGNNEQFF

V gene: TRBV6-1
CDR3 length: 14
J gene: TRBJ1-1
D gene: .
clone size: .
CDR3 DNA: TGTGCCAGCAGTGAGACGACAGAAAACACTGAAGCTTTCTTT
CDR3 protein: CASSETTENTEAFF

V gene: TRBV5-1
CDR3 length: 16
J gene: TRBJ2-1
D gene: .
clone size: .
CDR3 DNA: TGCGCCAGCAGCCGTCTCCGGGACGCCGGATACAATGAGCAGTTCTTC
CDR3 protein: CASSRLRDAGYNEQFF